The 5 T cell receptor beta chains presented below share a single source sample, sequenced in a study of shared clonotypes between healthy human individuals. Here immunoSEQ multiplex PCR was the method, and the copy in TCRdb shows in-frame clones only, minus some. The data hold millions of clones, with 85% to 95% observed a single time. The specimen was naive CD4+ T cells sorted from blood. This sample's subset: CD45RA+ positively selected. All receptors derive from a man younger than 35 in good health.

CDR3 sequence reads: CASSPRSSTNEKLFF. CDR3 DNA: TGTGCCAGCAGCCCTAGAAGCTCAACTAATGAAAAACTGTTTTTT. V is TRBV7-6 and J is TRBJ1-4; unclear D gene. Trimming cost V 5 bases and J 0 bases, with 10 bases left between them. The CDR3 extends over 15 amino acids. The germline gives CDR1 SGHVS, CDR2 FNYEAQ.

This sequence joins TRBV7-8 and TRBJ2-5; the D gene is possibly TRBD1 (7 bases). The germline V gene encodes CDR1 SGHVS and CDR2 FQNEAQ. The CDR3 has 16 amino acids. Trimming took 1 base from V and 1 from J, leaving 13 bases between them. As DNA, the CDR3 is TGTGCCAGCAGCTTAGGAGGAGGGGGCCTCCAAGAGACCCAGTACTTC. It codes for CASSLGGGGLQETQYF.

The V call is TRBV30, the J call TRBJ2-2; maybe TRBD1 (6 bases). V was clipped by 3 bases and J by 6 bases, with 17 bases between them. CDR3 length: 15 amino acids. From germline, CDR1 is GTSNPN and CDR2 SVGIG (reference sequence). The CDR3 spells CAWSTFLQGPGELFF. The CDR3 DNA follows: TGTGCCTGGAGCACCTTCTTACAGGGTCCCGGGGAGCTGTTTTTT.

The chain joins TRBV18 to TRBJ2-1; D is uncertain. The CDR3 is 12 residues long. Germline CDR1 is KGHSH and CDR2 is LQKENI. V dropped 6 bases and J dropped 6 bases, with 9 bases sitting between them. CDR3: CASSLKGNEQFF. CDR3 nucleotides: TGTGCCAGCTCTCTAAAGGGCAATGAGCAGTTCTTC.

The V and J genes are TRBV5-1 and TRBJ1-3; 9 bases match TRBD1. The ends lost 5 bases at V and 7 bases at J; junction bases unmatched: 4. Germline V gives CDR1 SGHRS, CDR2 YFSETQ. This CDR3 region has 13 residues. In nucleotides, the CDR3 is TGCGCCAGCAGGGGACAGGGTTCGAACACCATATATTTT. This encodes CASRGQGSNTIYF. Variable domain in full (rest from reference TRBV5-1 and TRBJ1-3): KAGVTQTPRYLIKTRGQQVTLSCSPISGHRSVSWYQQTPGQGLQFLFEYFSETQRNKGNFPGRFSGRQFSNSRSEMNVSTLELGDSALYLCASRGQGSNTIYFGEGSWLTVV.